Each of the 2 T cell receptor beta chains below was sequenced from the same sample in a study of CD8 T cells in Susac syndrome. Random hexamers were used to reverse transcribe the RNA input (about 0.5 to 1 ug). TCRdb reprocessed the immunoSEQ multiplex PCR reads via MiXCR and lists one record per CDR3 protein. Among approximately 300,000 distinct CDR3 sequences listed, over 75% were seen once. Sequenced: CD8+ T cells from PBMCs. The receptor set was obtained from a human donor with multiple sclerosis.

The rearrangement joins TRBV4-2 to TRBJ2-1; TRBD2 matches at 14 bases. V dropped 4 bases and J dropped 7; count of bases not matched to a gene: 9. The germline V gene has CDR1 LGHNA and CDR2 YNFKEQ. This CDR3 is 17 amino acids long. The CDR3 loop is CASSLRLAGGPWNEQFF. The CDR3 DNA reads as TGTGCCAGCAGCCTTCGACTAGCGGGAGGGCCGTGGAATGAGCAGTTCTTC.

The chain employs TRBV9 and TRBJ1-1; D might be TRBD1 (6 bases). V was trimmed by 3 bases and J by 0 bases, leaving 12 bases between them. The germline V gene has CDR1 SGDLS and CDR2 YYNGEE. The CDR3 has 15 amino acids. This CDR3 reads CASSASQGMNTEAFF. In nucleotides, the CDR3 is TGTGCCAGCAGCGCCTCACAGGGTATGAACACTGAAGCTTTCTTT.